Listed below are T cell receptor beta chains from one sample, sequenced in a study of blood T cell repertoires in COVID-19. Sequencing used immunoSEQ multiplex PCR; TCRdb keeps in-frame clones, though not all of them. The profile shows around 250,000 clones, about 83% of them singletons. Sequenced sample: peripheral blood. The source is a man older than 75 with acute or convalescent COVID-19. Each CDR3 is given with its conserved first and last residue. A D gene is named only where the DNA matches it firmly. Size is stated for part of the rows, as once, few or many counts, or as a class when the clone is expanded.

CDR3 DNA: TGTGCCAGCAGCTTAGGCTCGGGGTCTAGCGGGAGAGGTGAGCAGTTCTTC
CDR3 protein: CASSLGSGSSGRGEQFF
J gene: TRBJ2-1
V gene: TRBV7-6
D gene: TRBD2
clone size: few

CDR3 DNA: TGTGCCAGCAGCCAAGGACTGTTTAGCGGGAGGGGAGGTGAGCAGTTCTTC
CDR3 protein: CASSQGLFSGRGGEQFF
J gene: TRBJ2-1
V gene: TRBV3-1/TRBV3-2
D gene: TRBD2
clone size: .

CDR3 DNA: TGTGCCAGCAGTAAGGACAGGCCCTCCTACAATGAGCAGTTCTTC
CDR3 protein: CASSKDRPSYNEQFF
J gene: TRBJ2-1
V gene: TRBV6-5
D gene: TRBD1
clone size: .

CDR3 DNA: TGTGCCAGCAGTCACGACAGAGCTAACTATGGCTACACCTTC
CDR3 protein: CASSHDRANYGYTF
J gene: TRBJ1-2
V gene: TRBV5-5
D gene: .
clone size: .

CDR3 DNA: TGTGCCAGCAGTTCAACAGGGTTCCCGGCCGCTAGGAATTCACCCCTCCACTTT
CDR3 protein: CASSSTGFPAARNSPLHF
J gene: TRBJ1-6
V gene: TRBV27
D gene: .
clone size: .

CDR3 DNA: TGTGCCAGCAGCCCCACGAGGCAGAACACTGAAGCTTTCTTT
CDR3 protein: CASSPTRQNTEAFF
J gene: TRBJ1-1
V gene: TRBV7-2
D gene: .
clone size: .

CDR3 DNA: TGTGCCAGCAGCCTGGGACTAGCGGGAGTCGGGGAGCTGTTTTTT
CDR3 protein: CASSLGLAGVGELFF
J gene: TRBJ2-2
V gene: TRBV11-2
D gene: TRBD2
clone size: once

CDR3 DNA: TGTGCCAGCAGTGAATATTTTAGCCGGGACTACCCTTCCAATGAGCAGTTCTTC
CDR3 protein: CASSEYFSRDYPSNEQFF
J gene: TRBJ2-1
V gene: TRBV6-1
D gene: TRBD2
clone size: .

CDR3 DNA: TGCGCCAGCAGCTTCCCCAGACTAGCGGGAGTATCCTACAATGAGCAGTTCTTC
CDR3 protein: CASSFPRLAGVSYNEQFF
J gene: TRBJ2-1
V gene: TRBV5-1
D gene: TRBD2
clone size: .

CDR3 DNA: TGCGCCAGCAGCTTGGGACAGTCTAGCACAGATACGCAGTATTTT
CDR3 protein: CASSLGQSSTDTQYF
J gene: TRBJ2-3
V gene: TRBV5-1
D gene: .
clone size: .

CDR3 DNA: TGTGCCAGCCAGACAAGTTCTAATGAAAAACTGTTTTTT
CDR3 protein: CASQTSSNEKLFF
J gene: TRBJ1-4
V gene: TRBV12-3/TRBV12-4
D gene: .
clone size: .

CDR3 DNA: TGTGCCAGCAGGGCGGGTCAGCCCCAGCATTTT
CDR3 protein: CASRAGQPQHF
J gene: TRBJ1-5
V gene: TRBV6-5
D gene: .
clone size: .

CDR3 DNA: TGTGCCAGCTCACTTAGTCCCGGGACAGGAGCGAACACTGAAGCTTTCTTT
CDR3 protein: CASSLSPGTGANTEAFF
J gene: TRBJ1-1
V gene: TRBV18
D gene: TRBD1
clone size: once

CDR3 DNA: TGTGCCATCAGTGGCCGGACAGGGAGAGAAGAGACCCAGTACTTC
CDR3 protein: CAISGRTGREETQYF
J gene: TRBJ2-5
V gene: TRBV10-3
D gene: TRBD1
clone size: .

CDR3 DNA: TGCGCCAGCAGCTTTGACGGGAATCAGCCCCAGCATTTT
CDR3 protein: CASSFDGNQPQHF
J gene: TRBJ1-5
V gene: TRBV5-1
D gene: .
clone size: .

CDR3 DNA: TGTGCCAGCAGCACTTCCGGGACAGGGTTCTCTGGAAACACCATATATTTT
CDR3 protein: CASSTSGTGFSGNTIYF
J gene: TRBJ1-3
V gene: TRBV9
D gene: TRBD1
clone size: .

CDR3 DNA: TGTGCCAGCTTTAGCGGGGGGCACTCTGGGGCCAACGTCCTGACTTTC
CDR3 protein: CASFSGGHSGANVLTF
J gene: TRBJ2-6
V gene: TRBV6-6
D gene: TRBD2
clone size: few

CDR3 DNA: TGCGCCAGCAGCTGGGACACTTTAAAAGAGCAGTACTTC
CDR3 protein: CASSWDTLKEQYF
J gene: TRBJ2-7
V gene: TRBV5-1
D gene: .
clone size: .

CDR3 DNA: TGTGCCAGCAGTGAACGGACAGGGAATAGCAATCAGCCCCAGCATTTT
CDR3 protein: CASSERTGNSNQPQHF
J gene: TRBJ1-5
V gene: TRBV6-1
D gene: TRBD1
clone size: .

CDR3 DNA: TGTGCCAGCAGTTTTAGTCGCGGGAGCCCCTACGAGCAGTACTTC
CDR3 protein: CASSFSRGSPYEQYF
J gene: TRBJ2-7
V gene: TRBV6-5
D gene: TRBD2
clone size: few

CDR3 DNA: TGTGCCAGCAGTGGGGGCTGGGCAGGACAGTCCGGAAACACCATATATTTT
CDR3 protein: CASSGGWAGQSGNTIYF
J gene: TRBJ1-3
V gene: TRBV6-1
D gene: .
clone size: .

CDR3 DNA: TGTGCCAGCTTGCGGGGGGGGGCCGGTCAGCCCCAGCATTTT
CDR3 protein: CASLRGGAGQPQHF
J gene: TRBJ1-5
V gene: TRBV28
D gene: .
clone size: .

CDR3 DNA: TGTGCCAGCAGCGTAGATCCGGAGAACTCTGGAAACACCATATATTTT
CDR3 protein: CASSVDPENSGNTIYF
J gene: TRBJ1-3
V gene: TRBV9
D gene: .
clone size: .

CDR3 DNA: TGCGCCAGCAGCCCAGGGGGCTGGGATGAAAAACTGTTTTTT
CDR3 protein: CASSPGGWDEKLFF
J gene: TRBJ1-4
V gene: TRBV5-1
D gene: TRBD1
clone size: .

CDR3 DNA: TGTGCCATCCGCGGGGGAACGGGTAATTCACCCCTCCACTTT
CDR3 protein: CAIRGGTGNSPLHF
J gene: TRBJ1-6
V gene: TRBV6-5
D gene: .
clone size: .

CDR3 DNA: TGTGCCAGCAGCTTATCGGCCTGGACAGACGTCATTCAGTACTTC
CDR3 protein: CASSLSAWTDVIQYF
J gene: TRBJ2-4
V gene: TRBV7-8
D gene: .
clone size: .

CDR3 DNA: TGTGCCAGCAGACCCGACAGATACCTCGAGCAGTACTTC
CDR3 protein: CASRPDRYLEQYF
J gene: TRBJ2-7
V gene: TRBV12-3/TRBV12-4
D gene: .
clone size: .

CDR3 DNA: TGTGCCACCAGTGATACTCGTCCGATAGCGGAGGGAGGCTACAATGAGCAGTTCTTC
CDR3 protein: CATSDTRPIAEGGYNEQFF
J gene: TRBJ2-1
V gene: TRBV24-1
D gene: .
clone size: .

CDR3 DNA: TGTGCCAGCAGCGTAGAGGGGAATTCACCCCTCCACTTT
CDR3 protein: CASSVEGNSPLHF
J gene: TRBJ1-6
V gene: TRBV9
D gene: .
clone size: .

CDR3 DNA: TGTGCCACCCGGGACAGGGCGATTAATCAGCCCCAGCATTTT
CDR3 protein: CATRDRAINQPQHF
J gene: TRBJ1-5
V gene: TRBV6-5
D gene: TRBD1
clone size: .

CDR3 DNA: TGTGCCAGCAGCCCCGGGACAGGGGGCCTCAATCAGCCCCAGCATTTT
CDR3 protein: CASSPGTGGLNQPQHF
J gene: TRBJ1-5
V gene: TRBV2
D gene: TRBD1
clone size: few

CDR3 DNA: TGCAGCGTTCTAGGGACAGGGAGCTCCTACGAGCAGTACTTC
CDR3 protein: CSVLGTGSSYEQYF
J gene: TRBJ2-7
V gene: TRBV29-1
D gene: TRBD1
clone size: .

CDR3 DNA: TGTGCCAGTGAAGGACAGGGAAATTTCAATGAGCAGTTCTTC
CDR3 protein: CASEGQGNFNEQFF
J gene: TRBJ2-1
V gene: TRBV3-1/TRBV3-2
D gene: TRBD1
clone size: .